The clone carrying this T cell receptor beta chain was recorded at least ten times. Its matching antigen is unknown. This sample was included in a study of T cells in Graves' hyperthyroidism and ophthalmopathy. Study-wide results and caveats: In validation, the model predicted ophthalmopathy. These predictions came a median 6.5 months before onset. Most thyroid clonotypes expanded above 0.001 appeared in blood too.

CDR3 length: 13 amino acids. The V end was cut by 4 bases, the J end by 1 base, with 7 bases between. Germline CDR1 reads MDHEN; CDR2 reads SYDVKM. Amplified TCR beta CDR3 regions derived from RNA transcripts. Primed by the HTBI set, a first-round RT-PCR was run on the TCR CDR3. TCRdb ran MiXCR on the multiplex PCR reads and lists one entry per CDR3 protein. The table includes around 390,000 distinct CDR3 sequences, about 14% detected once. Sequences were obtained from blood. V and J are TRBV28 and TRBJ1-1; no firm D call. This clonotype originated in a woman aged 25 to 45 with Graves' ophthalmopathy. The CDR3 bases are TGTGCCAGCAGTTGGGTGGGGAACACTGAAGCTTTCTTT. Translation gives CASSWVGNTEAFF.